The clone carrying this TCR beta chain was detected a few times. This entry is derived from a study of T-cell memory formation after mild COVID-19. Study background: There were largely donor-specific TCR clusters.

TCRdb itself ran the 5' RACE reads through MiXCR, one entry per CDR3 protein. Of over 350,000 distinct CDR3 sequences detected, about a sixth appear once; the ten largest clones hold around a fifth. The CDR3 loop spans 15 amino acids. V lost 5 bases and J lost 2, with 14 bases in between. CDR1 SGHTA and CDR2 FQGNSA come from the germline V gene. What was sequenced was PBMCs or a T cell subset sorted from them (not recorded which). The rearrangement links TRBV7-2 to TRBJ2-3; D gene ambiguous. The clonotype was recovered from a man between 18 and 29 years old who had mild COVID-19 (a few samples of this study predate the infection). Cell type and time point are not known. CDR3: CASSLVGGDTDTQYF. The CDR3 nucleotides are TGTGCCAGCAGCCTCGTGGGCGGAGACACAGATACGCAGTATTTT.